This entry features one T cell receptor beta chain sequence. The antigen is not known. The record originates from a study of T cell responses to AZD1222 COVID-19 vaccine. Study-level points and caveats: Spike-specific TCR repertoires showed rising breadth and depth after two AZD1222 doses. Repertoire sampling happened only post peak T cell response.

Method: immunoSEQ multiplex PCR; TCRdb's copy keeps in-frame clones and lacks some. The data show tens of thousands of clones, with roughly 90% seen just once and roughly 1.9% held by the top ten. Trimming shortened V by 4 bases and J by 7 bases, and 11 bases separated the two germline ends. This CDR3 contains 13 residues. Germline CDR1 and CDR2: MDHEN and SYDVKM. V usage is TRBV28 and J usage is TRBJ1-5, with D perhaps TRBD1 (5 bases). The sequences come from peripheral blood, collected on day 0 of AZD1222 vaccination. The source of this sequence is an adult in good health. The CDR3 DNA sequence: TGTGCCAGCAGTTGGGGGAATTTACAGCCCCAGCATTTT. Translating it yields CASSWGNLQPQHF. Filled out from reference TRBV28 and TRBJ1-5, the complete variable domain reads DVKVTQSSRYLVKRTGEKVFLECVQDMDHENMFWYRQDPGLGLRLIYFSYDVKMKEKGDIPEGYSVSREKKERFSLILESASTNQTSMYLCASSWGNLQPQHFGDGTRLSIL.